These 19 T cell receptor beta chains were sequenced from one sample in a study of cytomegalovirus exposure and HLA in healthy donors listed by TCRdb under 2017. Library preparation employed the immunoSEQ multiplex PCR assay. The multiplex PCR relied on a mix of 60 forward primers for TCR Vbeta segments and 13 reverse primers for TCR Jbeta segments. TCRdb mirrors the immuneACCESS table, restricted to in-frame sequences. Some clones are absent from its copies; in checked studies, under half trace to an unresolved V gene, and the reason for the others is unknown. The sample data list more than 70,000 clones, and around 80% of these were observed just once. Around 5% of the sample rests with the top ten. Sequenced: PBMCs. The receptor source for this set is a young man in good health and CMV-seropositive.

The chain uses TRBV9 and TRBJ2-3; a weak D match, TRBD2 (6 bases). V was trimmed by 4 bases and J by 5 bases, leaving 17 bases between them. Germline values: CDR1 SGDLS, CDR2 YYNGEE. The CDR3 is 15 amino acids. The CDR3 bases are TGTGCCAGCAGCCCTCGGACGGGAGAGATAGATACGCAGTATTTT. Translation gives CASSPRTGEIDTQYF.

The chain recombines TRBV19 with TRBJ1-2, with TRBD1 as a possible D gene (5 bases). The length of the CDR3 is 13 residues. From germline, CDR1 is LNHDA and CDR2 SQIVND (reference sequence). V gave up 6 bases and J gave up 2 bases, with 10 bases separating them. CDR3 sequence: CASSDRPNYGYTF. CDR3 in DNA: TGTGCCAGTAGCGACAGACCGAACTATGGCTACACCTTC. Variable domain in full (rest from reference TRBV19 and TRBJ1-2): DGGITQSPKYLFRKEGQNVTLSCEQNLNHDAMYWYRQDPGQGLRLIYYSQIVNDFQKGDIAEGYSVSREKKESFPLTVTSAQKNPTAFYLCASSDRPNYGYTFGSGTRLTVV.

This chain uses TRBV4-1 with TRBJ1-2; D perhaps matches TRBD1 (5 bases). The CDR3 length is 15 residues. V lost 1 base and J 5 bases, leaving 14 bases between the germline ends. Germline V gene lookup returns CDR1 MGHRA and CDR2 YSYEKL. The CDR3 DNA reads TGCGCCAGCAGCCAAGCAACAGGAGGAGGGTATGGCTACACCTTC. Amino acids: CASSQATGGGYGYTF.

Remarks on this clone: Other DNA sequences in the same sample also yield this CDR3. This chain links TRBV25-1 with TRBJ1-1; 11 bases match TRBD1. The CDR3 runs 15 residues. CDR1 is MGHDK and CDR2 is SYGVNS in the germline V gene. V was pared by 2 bases and J by 4 bases, with 3 bases of the junction left unmatched. The CDR3 here is CASSEAGTGGTEAFF. In DNA form, the CDR3 reads TGTGCCAGCAGTGAAGCCGGGACAGGGGGCACTGAAGCTTTCTTT.

The V gene is TRBV27, the J gene TRBJ2-7, with TRBD1 matching 7 bases. Germline CDR1 is MNHEY and CDR2 is SMNVEV (reference sequence). This CDR3 spans 13 amino acids. V shed 6 bases, J shed 7 bases, and the junction held 9 bases outside the gene matches. CDR3 coding DNA: TGTGCCAGCAGACCGACAGGGTCTGATGAGCAGTACTTC. Translated, it gives CASRPTGSDEQYF.

The rearrangement uses TRBV28 and TRBJ1-2, with TRBD1 matching over 8 bases. This CDR3 region has 13 residues. In germline, CDR1 is MDHEN, CDR2 SYDVKM. The junction had 5 bases not matched to a gene; V was cut back by 4 bases and J by 7 bases. CDR3 DNA: TGTGCCAGCAGTTCAGGGGGCGCGGGTGGCTACACCTTC. It is translated as CASSSGGAGGYTF.

CDR3 coding DNA: TGTGCCAGCAGCGCGTTGGAGGGACTTCAGTACTTC. Its translation: CASSALEGLQYF. The rearrangement links TRBV9 to TRBJ2-7, with a possible D match to TRBD2 (6 bases). Trimming removed 3 bases at V and 10 bases at J, with 14 bases between. Germline V gene sequence: CDR1 SGDLS, CDR2 YYNGEE. The CDR3 has 12 residues.

The rearrangement joins TRBV12-5 to TRBJ1-1; 8 bases are a match to TRBD1. The germline CDR1 and CDR2 sequences are LGHNT and FRNRAP. The CDR3 has 14 residues. V lost 7 bases to trimming and J lost 6 bases; unmatched junction nucleotides: 10. CDR3 region: CASAPDRDRSEAFF. In DNA, the CDR3 is TGTGCTAGTGCCCCGGACAGGGACAGATCTGAAGCTTTCTTT.

The V and J genes are TRBV28 and TRBJ1-1; 7 bases match TRBD1. CDR1 is MDHEN, CDR2 SYDVKM, per germline. The length of the CDR3 is 13 residues. V was pared by 4 bases and J by 7 bases, with 6 bases of the junction left unmatched. The CDR3 DNA reads TGTGCCAGCAGTTCCCGGACAGGAAGTGAAGCTTTCTTT. Its protein is CASSSRTGSEAFF.

The rearrangement joins TRBV14 to TRBJ2-5; 7 positions match TRBD1. The V and J ends lost 4 bases and 5 bases, in that order; junction bases with no gene match: 4. The CDR3 is made up of 13 amino acids. Germline assignment: CDR1 SGHDN and CDR2 FVKESK. The CDR3 loop is CASSRTGPETQYF. DNA for the CDR3: TGTGCCAGCAGCCGGACAGGTCCGGAGACCCAGTACTTC. Based on the CDR3 plus reference TRBV14 and TRBJ2-5, the full variable domain is EAGVTQFPSHSVIEKGQTVTLRCDPISGHDNLYWYRRVMGKEIKFLLHFVKESKQDESGMPNNRFLAERTGGTYSTLKVQPAELEDSGVYFCASSRTGPETQYFGPGTRLLVL.

This chain connects TRBV6-4 to TRBJ1-1, with 8 bases matching TRBD1. Germline assignment: CDR1 MRHNA and CDR2 SNTAGT. CDR3 length: 14 amino acids. V lost 5 bases, J lost 5 bases, and 7 bases stayed unmatched. The chain's CDR3 is CASSPGTGATEAFF. CDR3 DNA: TGTGCCAGCAGTCCCGGGACAGGTGCGACTGAAGCTTTCTTT.

The V and J genes are TRBV7-9 and TRBJ1-4, with TRBD1 matching over 7 bases. Germline assignment: CDR1 SEHNR and CDR2 FQNEAQ (reference sequence). The CDR3 covers 16 residues. The J segment lost 1 base and the V segment lost 5 bases, leaving 7 bases of the junction unmatched. The CDR3 here is CASSRRRTGTNEKLFF. The CDR3 DNA sequence: TGTGCCAGCAGCCGACGTCGGACAGGAACTAATGAAAAACTGTTTTTT. Drawing the rest from reference TRBV7-9 and TRBJ1-4, the complete variable domain is DTGVSQNPRHKITKRGQNVTFRCDPISEHNRLYWYRQTLGQGPEFLTYFQNEAQLEKSRLLSDRFSAERPKGSFSTLEIQRTEQGDSAMYLCASSRRRTGTNEKLFFGSGTQLSVL.

This clone was seen a handful of times. This chain links TRBV6-5 with TRBJ1-6; D unresolved. V was clipped by 8 bases and J by 7 bases, with 12 bases between them. This CDR3 is 13 amino acids long. The germline CDR1 and CDR2 sequences are MNHEY and SVGAGI. The CDR3 spells CASGRTGNSPLHF. CDR3 DNA sequence: TGTGCCAGCGGTCGAACGGGGAATTCACCCCTCCACTTT.

V is TRBV2 and J is TRBJ2-7, with 9 positions matching TRBD1. The germline V gene encodes CDR1 SNHLY and CDR2 FYNNEI. V trimming: 3 bases; J trimming: 0 bases; junction bases outside the gene matches: 3. The CDR3 covers 15 residues. CDR3 DNA: TGTGCCAGCAGTGATAGGGGACAGGGCTCCTACGAGCAGTACGTC. The encoded protein is CASSDRGQGSYEQYV.

This rearrangement joins TRBV5-1 to TRBJ2-1; 8 bases align to TRBD2. The CDR3 is made up of 15 amino acids. Losses at the gene ends were 0 bases for V and 5 bases for J; bases not matched to a gene: 4. Germline V gives CDR1 SGHRS, CDR2 YFSETQ. The CDR3 here is CASSLVLAGDNEQFF. CDR3 nucleotide sequence: TGCGCCAGCAGCTTGGTTCTAGCGGGCGACAATGAGCAGTTCTTC.

CDR3 amino acids: CASSYSNRGTEAFF. The CDR3, as DNA: TGTGCCAGCAGTTACTCGAACCGGGGGACTGAAGCTTTCTTT. V gene TRBV6-6 combines with J gene TRBJ1-1, with D possibly matching TRBD1 (5 bases). CDR1 MNHNY and CDR2 SVGAGI come from the germline V gene (reference sequence). The CDR3 is 14 residues long. V was clipped by 0 bases and J by 5 bases, with 10 bases between them.

The rearrangement joins TRBV5-1 to TRBJ2-1; D ambiguous. V lost 0 bases and J 0 bases, leaving 7 bases between the germline ends. The CDR3 totals 15 residues. Looked up from germline, CDR1 is SGHRS and CDR2 is YFSETQ. The chain's CDR3 is CASSLGQSSYNEQFF. The CDR3 DNA follows: TGCGCCAGCAGCTTGGGACAAAGCTCCTACAATGAGCAGTTCTTC.

Concerning this clone itself: Germline is not matched at one junction end, which may reflect a read error. Other DNA sequences within the sample encode an identical CDR3. The CDR3 sequence is CASSPGQGAHYGYTF. The CDR3 region has the DNA TGCGCCAGCAGCCCGGGACAGGGTGCACACTATGGCTACACCTTC. The V gene is TRBV5-8, the J gene TRBJ1-2; 9 bases match TRBD1. The CDR3 contains 15 residues. Germline V gene lookup returns CDR1 SGHTS and CDR2 YDEGEE.

This clone was counted between two and nine times. This chain joins TRBV7-9 and TRBJ1-5, with D unresolved. Germline CDR1 and CDR2: SEHNR and FQNEAQ (reference sequence). V lost 3 bases to trimming and J lost 2 bases, with 8 bases between them. The CDR3 totals 14 residues. CDR3 loop: CASSLMGGNQPQHF. CDR3 nucleotides: TGTGCCAGCAGCTTGATGGGCGGCAATCAGCCCCAGCATTTT.